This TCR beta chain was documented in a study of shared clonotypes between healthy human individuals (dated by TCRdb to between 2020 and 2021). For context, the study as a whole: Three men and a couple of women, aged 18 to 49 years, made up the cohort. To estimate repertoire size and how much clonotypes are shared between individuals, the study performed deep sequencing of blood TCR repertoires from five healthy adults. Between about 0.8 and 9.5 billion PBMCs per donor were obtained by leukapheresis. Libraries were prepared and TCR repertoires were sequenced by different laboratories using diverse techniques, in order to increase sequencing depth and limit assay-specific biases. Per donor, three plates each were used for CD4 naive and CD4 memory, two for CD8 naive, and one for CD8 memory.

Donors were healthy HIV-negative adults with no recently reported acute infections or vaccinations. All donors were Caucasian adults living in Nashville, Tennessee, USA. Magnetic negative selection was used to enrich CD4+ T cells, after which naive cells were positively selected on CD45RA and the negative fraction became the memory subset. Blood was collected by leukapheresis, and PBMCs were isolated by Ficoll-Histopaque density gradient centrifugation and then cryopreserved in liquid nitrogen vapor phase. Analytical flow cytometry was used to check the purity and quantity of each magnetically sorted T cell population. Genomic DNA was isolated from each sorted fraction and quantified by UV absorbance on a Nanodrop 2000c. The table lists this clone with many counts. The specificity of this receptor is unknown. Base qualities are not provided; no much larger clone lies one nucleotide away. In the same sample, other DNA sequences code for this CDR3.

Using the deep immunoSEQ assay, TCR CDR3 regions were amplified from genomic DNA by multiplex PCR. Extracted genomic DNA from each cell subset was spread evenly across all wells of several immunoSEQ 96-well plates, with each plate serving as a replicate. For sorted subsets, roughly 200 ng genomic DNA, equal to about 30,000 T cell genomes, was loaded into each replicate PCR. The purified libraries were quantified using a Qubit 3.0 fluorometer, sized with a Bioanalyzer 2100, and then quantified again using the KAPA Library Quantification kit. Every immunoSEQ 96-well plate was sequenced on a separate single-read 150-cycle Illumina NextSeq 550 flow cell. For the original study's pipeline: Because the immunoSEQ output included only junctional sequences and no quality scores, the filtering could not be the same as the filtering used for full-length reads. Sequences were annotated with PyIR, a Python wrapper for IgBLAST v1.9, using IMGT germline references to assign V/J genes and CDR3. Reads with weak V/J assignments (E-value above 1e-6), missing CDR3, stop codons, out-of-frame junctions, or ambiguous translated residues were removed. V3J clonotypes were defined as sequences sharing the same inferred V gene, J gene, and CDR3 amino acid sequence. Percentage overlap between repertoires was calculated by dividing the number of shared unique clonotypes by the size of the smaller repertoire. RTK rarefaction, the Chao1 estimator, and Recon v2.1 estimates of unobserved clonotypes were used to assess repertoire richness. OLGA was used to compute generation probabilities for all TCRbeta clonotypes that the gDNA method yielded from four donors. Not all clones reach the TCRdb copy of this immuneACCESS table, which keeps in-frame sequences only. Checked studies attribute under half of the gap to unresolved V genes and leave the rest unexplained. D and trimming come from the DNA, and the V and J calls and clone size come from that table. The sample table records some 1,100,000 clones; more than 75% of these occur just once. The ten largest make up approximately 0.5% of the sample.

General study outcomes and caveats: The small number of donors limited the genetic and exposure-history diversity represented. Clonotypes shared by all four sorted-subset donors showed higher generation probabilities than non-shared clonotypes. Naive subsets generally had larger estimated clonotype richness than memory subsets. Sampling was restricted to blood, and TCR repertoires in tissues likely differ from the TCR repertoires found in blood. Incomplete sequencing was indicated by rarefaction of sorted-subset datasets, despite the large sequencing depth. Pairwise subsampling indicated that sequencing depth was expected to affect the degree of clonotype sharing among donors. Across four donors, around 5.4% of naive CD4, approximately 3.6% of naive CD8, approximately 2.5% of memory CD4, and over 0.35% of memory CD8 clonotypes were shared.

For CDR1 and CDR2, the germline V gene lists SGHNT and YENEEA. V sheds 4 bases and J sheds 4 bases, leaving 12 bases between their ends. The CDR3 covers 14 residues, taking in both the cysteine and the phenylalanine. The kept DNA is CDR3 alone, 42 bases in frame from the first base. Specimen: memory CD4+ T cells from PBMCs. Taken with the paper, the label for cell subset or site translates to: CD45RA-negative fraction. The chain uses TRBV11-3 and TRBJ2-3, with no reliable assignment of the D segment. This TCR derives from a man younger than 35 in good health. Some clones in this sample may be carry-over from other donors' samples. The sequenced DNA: TGTGCCAGCAGCTCCCGCCAGTACCCAGATACGCAGTATTTT. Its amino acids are CASSSRQYPDTQYF.